The rows below give T cell receptor beta chains drawn from one sample of a study of blood T cell repertoires in COVID-19. Produced via immunoSEQ multiplex PCR; TCRdb's table is partial and in-frame only. Here the sample spans over 200,000 clones, under 90% being singletons. The sample consisted of PBMCs or T cells enriched from blood (not recorded which). The receptors derive from a man between 18 and 29 years old who had recovered from COVID-19. Each CDR3 is given with its conserved first and last residue. Fields, in order: D gene, clone size, CDR3 length, J gene, V gene, CDR3 DNA, CDR3 protein. The D gene is left open where the match is weak. Size tells how often a clone was seen (once, few, many) or the class of an expanded clone, and some rows leave it out.

TRBD2 | . | 16 | TRBJ2-3 | TRBV5-1 | TGCGCCAGCAGCTTGCTGCGGGGGGCCTCCACAGATACGCAGTATTTT | CASSLLRGASTDTQYF
TRBD1 | once | 16 | TRBJ2-3 | TRBV19 | TGTGCCAGTAGTGTTAGACAGGGGGCGCCGGCAGATACGCAGTATTTT | CASSVRQGAPADTQYF
TRBD1 | once | 15 | TRBJ2-3 | TRBV3-1/TRBV3-2 | TGTGCCAGCAGCCACACAGGGGACAAACAAGATACGCAGTATTTT | CASSHTGDKQDTQYF
TRBD1 | . | 17 | TRBJ2-6 | TRBV19 | TGTGCCAGTTCAACCGGGACAGGGAGCACTGGGGCCAACGTCCTGACTTTC | CASSTGTGSTGANVLTF
TRBD1 | . | 13 | TRBJ2-7 | TRBV12-5 | TGTGCTAGCAACAGGGGAAACTCCTACGAGCAGTACTTC | CASNRGNSYEQYF
TRBD2 | few | 15 | TRBJ2-1 | TRBV7-9 | TGTGCCAGCAGCTTATCCCCTAGCGGGAGGAATGAGCAGTTCTTC | CASSLSPSGRNEQFF
TRBD2 | . | 22 | TRBJ2-1 | TRBV19 | TGTGCCACCTCACCCCCCCTATTTAGGAGCGGGAGGATTACACACCCCTACAATGAGCAGTTCTTC | CATSPPLFRSGRITHPYNEQFF
TRBD1 | . | 15 | TRBJ1-1 | TRBV28 | TGTGCCAGCAGTTTGGTTTCCGGGACAGCAGCTCAAGCTTTCTTT | CASSLVSGTAAQAFF
TRBD1 | . | 12 | TRBJ2-5 | TRBV2 | TGTGCCAGCAGTCAGGGGGCTGAGACCCAGTACTTC | CASSQGAETQYF
TRBD1 | . | 17 | TRBJ2-1 | TRBV10-3 | TGTGCCATCAGTGGGGTCAGTCGCGTGCAGGGGGTGGATGAGCAGTTCTTC | CAISGVSRVQGVDEQFF
. | . | 14 | TRBJ2-7 | TRBV28 | TGTGCCAGCAGTACCGGGACAAACTCCTACGAGCAGTACTTC | CASSTGTNSYEQYF
. | once | 15 | TRBJ1-6 | TRBV6-5 | TGTGCCAGCAGCAGGAGGGAGGGGGGAGGTTCACCCCTCCACTTT | CASSRREGGGSPLHF
TRBD2 | . | 14 | TRBJ2-5 | TRBV7-3 | TGTGCCAGCAGCTTCGGAGCGGGAGTCGAGACCCAGTACTTC | CASSFGAGVETQYF
TRBD2 | . | 16 | TRBJ2-5 | TRBV27 | TGTGCCAGCAGTCCCGCCGGGACTAGCGGCGGGGAGACCCAGTACTTC | CASSPAGTSGGETQYF
. | . | 15 | TRBJ1-5 | TRBV7-9 | TGTGCCAGCAGCTTCGGTCAGACAAGCAATCAGCCCCAGCATTTT | CASSFGQTSNQPQHF
. | . | 16 | TRBJ2-4 | TRBV2 | TGTGCCAGCAGTGAAGGCGAAGGGGCAGGGCGCGACATTCAGTACTTC | CASSEGEGAGRDIQYF
. | . | 13 | TRBJ1-1 | TRBV12-3/TRBV12-4 | TGTGCCAGCAGCATCTGGGCGGGCACTGAAGCTTTCTTT | CASSIWAGTEAFF
. | . | 14 | TRBJ2-3 | TRBV28 | TGTGCCAGCAGTTTACGACCTCAGGGAGATACGCAGTATTTT | CASSLRPQGDTQYF
TRBD2 | . | 15 | TRBJ2-5 | TRBV4-1 | TGCGCCAGCAGCCAAGAAACTAGCGGGGAAGGGACCCAGTACTTC | CASSQETSGEGTQYF
TRBD1 | few | 15 | TRBJ1-4 | TRBV19 | TGTGCCAGTAGTATAGGAGGGACAGCTAATGAAAAACTGTTTTTT | CASSIGGTANEKLFF
TRBD2 | . | 16 | TRBJ2-5 | TRBV10-3 | TGTGCCATCAGTTCCGCCACTAGCGGATACCAAGAGACCCAGTACTTC | CAISSATSGYQETQYF
TRBD2 | . | 19 | TRBJ2-1 | TRBV7-8 | TGTGCCAGCAGCCCGGACAGGATTCGAGCGGGAGGGAGGTCAAATGAGCAGTTCTTC | CASSPDRIRAGGRSNEQFF
TRBD1 | . | 17 | TRBJ1-5 | TRBV28 | TGTGCCAGCAGCCCGGGACAGGGGACGGATAACAATCAGCCCCAGCATTTT | CASSPGQGTDNNQPQHF
. | . | 15 | TRBJ2-3 | TRBV27 | TGTGCCAGCAGTTTGCAGGGTTTCCTCACAGATACGCAGTATTTT | CASSLQGFLTDTQYF
TRBD1 | . | 11 | TRBJ2-1 | TRBV7-9 | TGTGCCAGCAGCCCGGGACAGTTACAGTTCTTC | CASSPGQLQFF
TRBD1 | few | 15 | TRBJ1-2 | TRBV19 | TGTGCCAGTAGTATTTCATCAGGGGGCGCTGGGGGCTACACCTTC | CASSISSGGAGGYTF
. | . | 16 | TRBJ1-4 | TRBV1 | TGCACCAGCAGCCTGACGGCGACAGGGGCGAGTGAAAAACTGTTTTTT | CTSSLTATGASEKLFF
. | . | 15 | TRBJ2-7 | TRBV5-1 | TGCGCCAGCAGCTTCGGACTCCAGGCCCCTCTCGAGCAGTACTTC | CASSFGLQAPLEQYF
. | . | 21 | TRBJ1-3 | TRBV21-1 | TGTGCCAGCAGCAAATTGCGTACCGGGACAGGTCGACCCGACTCTGGAAACACCATATATTTT | CASSKLRTGTGRPDSGNTIYF
. | . | 14 | TRBJ2-5 | TRBV25-1 | TGTGCCAGCAGTGAATATCTAGACGGAGAGACCCAGTACTTC | CASSEYLDGETQYF
. | once | 14 | TRBJ1-1 | TRBV6-2/TRBV6-3 | TGTGCCAGCAGTTACTCAGGGAGGGACACTGAAGCTTTCTTT | CASSYSGRDTEAFF
. | . | 17 | TRBJ2-5 | TRBV4-1 | TGCGCCAGCAGCCAAGATTACGAAGGGGGAGCGGGGGAGACCCAGTACTTC | CASSQDYEGGAGETQYF
. | . | 15 | TRBJ2-2 | TRBV6-5 | TGTGCCTCTCGTACACAGGGCTCGGCCGCCGGGGAGCTGTTTTTT | CASRTQGSAAGELFF
. | . | 14 | TRBJ2-7 | TRBV9 | TGTGCCAGCAGCGCTACTAGGAGCTCCTACGAGCAGTACTTC | CASSATRSSYEQYF
. | . | 14 | TRBJ2-3 | TRBV7-9 | TGTGCCAGCAGCTTAGTACTGGTTCCAGATACGCAGTATTTT | CASSLVLVPDTQYF
TRBD1 | once | 14 | TRBJ2-7 | TRBV5-1 | TGCGCCAGCAGCTGGGACAGGGTATCCTACGAGCAGTACTTC | CASSWDRVSYEQYF
. | . | 15 | TRBJ2-1 | TRBV2 | TGTGCCAGCAGTGATCAGCCAGGGGTTGGGAATGAGCAGTTCTTC | CASSDQPGVGNEQFF
. | . | 14 | TRBJ2-5 | TRBV3-1/TRBV3-2 | TGTGCCAGCAGCCCCGGGACTTTACAAGAGACCCAGTACTTC | CASSPGTLQETQYF
TRBD1 | . | 15 | TRBJ1-2 | TRBV6-6 | TGTGCCAGCAACCCACCGGGACAGGTTAACTCGGGCTACACCTTC | CASNPPGQVNSGYTF
TRBD1 | . | 18 | TRBJ2-1 | TRBV18 | TGTGCCAGCCCGACCCCCCCAGACAGGGCGGTCACCTACAATGAGCAGTTCTTC | CASPTPPDRAVTYNEQFF
TRBD1 | . | 14 | TRBJ1-5 | TRBV27 | TGTGCCAGCAGTAAACAACAGGGGTCCCAGCCCCAGCATTTT | CASSKQQGSQPQHF
TRBD2 | . | 16 | TRBJ2-5 | TRBV7-9 | TGTGCCACCGGGGGGAGCGGGGGCGATTCCCAAGAGACCCAGTACTTC | CATGGSGGDSQETQYF
. | . | 14 | TRBJ1-1 | TRBV5-1 | TGCGCCAGCAGCTTGTACCAGATGAACACTGAAGCTTTCTTT | CASSLYQMNTEAFF
TRBD1 | . | 14 | TRBJ1-6 | TRBV9 | TGTGCCAGCAGCCCTCGACAGGGCGGTTCACCCCTCCACTTT | CASSPRQGGSPLHF